This is a list of T cell receptor beta chains from one sample in a study of shared clonotypes between healthy human individuals. Clones were sequenced by immunoSEQ multiplex PCR, and TCRdb holds only the in-frame ones, with some missing. The table has 850,000 to 1,200,000 clones, around four fifths seen once. The sequencing input was memory CD4+ T cells sorted from blood. All receptors come from a young man in good health. Each CDR3 is given with its conserved first and last residue. A D gene is named only where the DNA matches it firmly. Size values are once, few and many counts, or a class for expanded clones, and some rows have none.

CDR3aa	CDR3nt	v_gene	d_gene	j_gene	abundance
CASSSTSGPPDTQYF	TGTGCCAGCAGTTCTACTAGCGGGCCCCCAGATACGCAGTATTTT	TRBV28	TRBD2	TRBJ2-3	-
CASSPGSGGYTF	TGTGCCAGCAGTCCCGGAAGCGGGGGCTACACCTTC	TRBV6-5	-	TRBJ1-2	-
CASSAPPEGGSTDTQYF	TGTGCCAGCAGCGCCCCGCCGGAGGGTGGCAGCACAGATACGCAGTATTTT	TRBV9	-	TRBJ2-3	-
CASSSGRGGGNQPQHF	TGTGCCAGCAGCTCGGGCAGGGGAGGAGGCAATCAGCCCCAGCATTTT	TRBV5-8	-	TRBJ1-5	-
CASSFRTTTYEQYF	TGCGCCAGCAGCTTCCGGACTACTACCTACGAGCAGTACTTC	TRBV5-1	-	TRBJ2-7	-
CASPGFWIYEQYF	TGTGCTAGCCCCGGGTTCTGGATCTACGAGCAGTACTTC	TRBV19	-	TRBJ2-7	once
CASSWLYGYTF	TGTGCCAGCAGTTGGCTCTATGGCTACACCTTC	TRBV2	-	TRBJ1-2	-
CASSPGTKGSTDTQYF	TGTGCCAGCAGCCCCGGGACTAAAGGAAGCACAGATACGCAGTATTTT	TRBV9	TRBD2	TRBJ2-3	-
CASSVYSINQPQHF	TGTGCCAGCAGCGTGTACAGCATCAATCAGCCCCAGCATTTT	TRBV7-2	-	TRBJ1-5	-
CASSLAAGTNTEAFF	TGTGCCAGCAGCTTAGCAGCAGGGACGAACACTGAAGCTTTCTTT	TRBV11-2	-	TRBJ1-1	-
CASKKGKDANTEAFF	TGTGCCAGCAAAAAAGGGAAGGACGCGAACACTGAAGCTTTCTTT	TRBV6-1	-	TRBJ1-1	-
CASSAEVGWQYF	TGTGCCAGCAGTGCCGAGGTGGGGTGGCAGTATTTT	TRBV6-5	-	TRBJ2-3	few
CASSGAGTGGYFNSYNEQFF	TGTGCCAGCAGCGGAGCCGGGACAGGGGGCTATTTTAACTCCTACAATGAGCAGTTCTTC	TRBV9	TRBD1	TRBJ2-1	-
CASRGTANNEKLFF	TGTGCCAGCCGCGGGACAGCGAACAATGAAAAACTGTTTTTT	TRBV2	TRBD1	TRBJ1-4	-
CASSLRLAGGRRDTQYF	TGTGCCAGCAGCCTACGACTAGCGGGGGGGCGGAGAGATACGCAGTATTTT	TRBV5-8	TRBD2	TRBJ2-3	once
CASSRTGERPQETQYF	TGTGCCAGCAGTCGCACGGGGGAGAGGCCCCAAGAGACCCAGTACTTC	TRBV11-3	-	TRBJ2-5	few
CASSYVVNTGELFF	TGTGCCAGCAGTTACGTGGTGAACACCGGGGAGCTGTTTTTT	TRBV2	-	TRBJ2-2	few
CSAKTGGVSRAEAFF	TGCAGCGCCAAGACAGGGGGCGTATCCCGGGCTGAAGCTTTCTTT	TRBV29-1	TRBD1	TRBJ1-1	-
CASSGQGGNQPQHF	TGTGCCAGCAGCGGACAGGGTGGAAATCAGCCCCAGCATTTT	TRBV7-9	TRBD1	TRBJ1-5	-
CASRPGGTNEKLFF	TGTGCCAGCAGACCGGGGGGGACTAATGAAAAACTGTTTTTT	TRBV28	-	TRBJ1-4	-
CASSPTAKNTGELFF	TGCGCCAGCAGCCCCACAGCCAAGAACACCGGGGAGCTGTTTTTT	TRBV5-1	-	TRBJ2-2	-